This entry describes one TCR beta chain. V was clipped by 6 bases and J by 2 bases, with 13 bases between them. There are 14 residues in the CDR3. CDR1 is SNHLY, CDR2 FYNNEI, per germline. This record comes from a study of blood T cell repertoires in COVID-19. Study-level information: The United States, Italy and Spain provided the acute and convalescent COVID-19 samples.

Authors' processing steps: Amplification with reference gene primers provided the estimates of nucleated cell counts. Clones were sequenced by immunoSEQ multiplex PCR, and TCRdb holds only the in-frame ones, with some missing. That table furnishes V, J and clone size, whereas the DNA furnished D and trimming. The profile covers just over 200,000 clones, with about three quarters appearing a single time and 4.5% to 7% taken by the ten largest. The source material was peripheral blood. The sequence derives from a woman between 70 and 85 years old with acute or convalescent COVID-19. The chain uses TRBV2 and TRBJ2-5; weak D call: TRBD2 (5 bases). Written as DNA, the CDR3 is TGTGCCAGCAGCGAGGACTCGTCACAAGAGACCCAGTACTTC. This translates into CASSEDSSQETQYF. Full variable domain (rest looked up from reference TRBV2 and TRBJ2-5): EPEVTQTPSHQVTQMGQEVILRCVPISNHLYFYWYRQILGQKVEFLVSFYNNEISEKSEIFDDQFSVERPDGSNFTLKIRSTKLEDSAMYFCASSEDSSQETQYFGPGTRLLVL.